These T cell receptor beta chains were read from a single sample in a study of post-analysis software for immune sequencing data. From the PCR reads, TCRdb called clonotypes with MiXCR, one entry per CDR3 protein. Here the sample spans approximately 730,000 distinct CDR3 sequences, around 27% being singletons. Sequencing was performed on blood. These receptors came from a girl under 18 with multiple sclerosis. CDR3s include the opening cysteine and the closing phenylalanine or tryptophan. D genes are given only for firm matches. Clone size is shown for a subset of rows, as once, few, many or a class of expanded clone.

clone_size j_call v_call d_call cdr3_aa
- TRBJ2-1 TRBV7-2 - CASTPLVGNSYNEQFF
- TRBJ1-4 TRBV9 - CASSEDATNEKLFF
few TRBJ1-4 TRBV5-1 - CASSLGDHFEKLFF
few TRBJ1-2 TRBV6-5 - CASSYLGADYGYTF
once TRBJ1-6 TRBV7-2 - CASEGYPNSPLHF
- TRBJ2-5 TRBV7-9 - CASSFRLGQETQYF
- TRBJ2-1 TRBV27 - CASHEGGEQFF
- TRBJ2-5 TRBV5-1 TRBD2 CASSPWGPASGRVETQYF
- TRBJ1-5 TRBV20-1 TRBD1 CSARDDRGDNQPQHF
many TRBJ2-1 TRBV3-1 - CASSRSGPRATNEQFF
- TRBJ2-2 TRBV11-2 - CASRPVTGELFF
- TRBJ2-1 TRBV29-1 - CSVEIGYNEQFF
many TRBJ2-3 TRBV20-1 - CSARDGQASTDTQYF
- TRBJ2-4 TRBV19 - CASSIALEGIQYF
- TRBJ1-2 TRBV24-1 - CATSEGRSYGYTF
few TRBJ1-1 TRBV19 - CASSLRGGPEAFF
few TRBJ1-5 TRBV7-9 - CASSRGSSQPQHF
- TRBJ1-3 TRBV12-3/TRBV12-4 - CASGNSNTIYF
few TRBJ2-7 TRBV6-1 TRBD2 CASSTNSGRDSYEQYF
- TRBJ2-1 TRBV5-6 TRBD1 CASSLVGQDRGGNEQFF
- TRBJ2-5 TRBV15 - CATSDPSRNQYF
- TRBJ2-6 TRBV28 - CASKGQNSGANVLTF
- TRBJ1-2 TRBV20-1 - CSARATGHNYGYTF
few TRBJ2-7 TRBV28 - CASSPSGPIYEQYF
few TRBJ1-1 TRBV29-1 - CSGGRVNTEAFF
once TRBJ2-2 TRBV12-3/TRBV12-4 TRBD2 CASRPGGTGERFF
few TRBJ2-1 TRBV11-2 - CASSPGRDGEQFF
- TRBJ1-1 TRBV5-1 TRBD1 CASSLGDRVNTEAFF
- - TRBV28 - CASSMPGGGETQYF
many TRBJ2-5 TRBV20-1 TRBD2 CSASKTSVRETQYF
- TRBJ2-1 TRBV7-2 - CASSPSLGRGHNEQFF
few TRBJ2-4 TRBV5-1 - CASSLAAGEIFIAKNIQYF
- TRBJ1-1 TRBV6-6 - CASSYSGGQEGYTEAFF
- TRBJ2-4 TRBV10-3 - CAISALGTPTKNIQYF
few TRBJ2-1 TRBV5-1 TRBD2 CASSSPGLAGGDEQFF
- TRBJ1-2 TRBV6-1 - CASSARGGAGDYTF
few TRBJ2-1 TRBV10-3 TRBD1 CAISGDRLGQGRLWEQFF
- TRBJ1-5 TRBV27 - CASSLGGALQPQHF
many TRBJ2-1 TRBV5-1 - CASSLESGARDEQFF
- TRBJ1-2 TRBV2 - CACPDGGADYGYTF
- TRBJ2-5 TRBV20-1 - CSARKGSWQYF
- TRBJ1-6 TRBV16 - CASSQSFPPGDSPLHF
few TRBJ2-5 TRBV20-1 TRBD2 CSASNLIGLGSGQETQYF
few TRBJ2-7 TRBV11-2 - CASSLRLPLADEQYF
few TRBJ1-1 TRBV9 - CASSVASRDTEAFF
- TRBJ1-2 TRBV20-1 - CSATLGGYTF
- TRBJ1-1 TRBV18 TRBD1 CASSRDRGAVEAFF
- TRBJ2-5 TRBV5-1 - CASSLAPGTQETQYF
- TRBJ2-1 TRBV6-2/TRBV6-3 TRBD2 CASSTGLADKLF
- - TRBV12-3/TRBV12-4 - CASSFASCYEQYF
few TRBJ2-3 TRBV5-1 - CASSLVGTRTDTQYF
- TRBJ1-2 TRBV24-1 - CATSDPGAGYGYTF
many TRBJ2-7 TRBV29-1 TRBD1 CSVEVTGSDEQYF
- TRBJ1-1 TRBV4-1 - CASTAGHSNTEAFF
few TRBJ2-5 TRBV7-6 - CASSLAVRGETQYF
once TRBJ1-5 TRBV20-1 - CSARDDWAPNRPQHF
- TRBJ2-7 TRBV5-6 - CASSGERGRAFPYEQYF
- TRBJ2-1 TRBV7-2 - CASSGASGSSYNEQFF
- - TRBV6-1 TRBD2 CASSGGDTSISPYNEQYF
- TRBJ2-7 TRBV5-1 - CASGFKQYF